This TCR beta chain was retrieved from a study of T cells in Graves' hyperthyroidism and ophthalmopathy. RNA transcripts were the template for amplifying TCR beta CDR3 regions. The primer set for the first-round RT-PCR of the TCR CDR3 was HTBI. TCRdb used MiXCR to reprocess the multiplex PCR reads, holding one entry per CDR3 protein. The sample holds 300,000 to 450,000 distinct CDR3 sequences, 15% to 20% seen once. V dropped 2 bases and J dropped 4 bases, with 6 bases sitting between them. This CDR3 spans 12 amino acids. Per the germline V gene, CDR1 is SGHVS and CDR2 is FQNEAQ. This clonotype was recorded many times.

The sample was blood. This TCR came from a woman younger than 45 with Graves' hyperthyroidism that later progressed to Graves' ophthalmopathy. The chain couples TRBV7-8 to TRBJ2-7, with D perhaps matching TRBD1 or TRBD2 (5 bases each). CDR3 sequence: CASSLWGYEQYF. CDR3 nucleotide sequence: TGTGCCAGCAGCTTATGGGGGTACGAGCAGTACTTC. The variable domain in full, completed from reference TRBV7-8 and TRBJ2-7, reads GAGVSQSPRYKVAKRGQDVALRCDPISGHVSLFWYQQALGQGPEFLTYFQNEAQLDKSGLPSDRFFAERPEGSVSTLKIQRTQQEDSAVYLCASSLWGYEQYFGPGTRLTVT.